Described below is a single T cell receptor (beta chain) sequence and its context. Its antigen is unknown. This entry comes from a study of cytomegalovirus exposure and HLA in healthy donors. Study conclusions and caveats: There were under 200 TCR beta chains listed as cytomegalovirus-associated.

The PCR used 60 Vbeta and 13 Jbeta primers. Profiled with immunoSEQ multiplex PCR; TCRdb holds only in-frame clones, not every one. The sample includes some 76,000 clones, around 86% seen only once; the top ten take 1.5% to 2.5%. Germline CDR1 and CDR2: LGHNT and FRNRAP. CDR3 length: 14 amino acids. V shed 5 bases and J 9 bases; nucleotides not matched to a gene: 7. This rearrangement joins TRBV12-5 to TRBJ2-7, with 13 nucleotides matching TRBD2. The clonotype comes from a woman under 40 in good health and CMV-seronegative. What was sequenced was PBMCs. The CDR3 region has the DNA TGTGCTAGTGGTGAAACTAGCGGGAGGGCTGGGCAGTACTTC. This sequence encodes CASGETSGRAGQYF.